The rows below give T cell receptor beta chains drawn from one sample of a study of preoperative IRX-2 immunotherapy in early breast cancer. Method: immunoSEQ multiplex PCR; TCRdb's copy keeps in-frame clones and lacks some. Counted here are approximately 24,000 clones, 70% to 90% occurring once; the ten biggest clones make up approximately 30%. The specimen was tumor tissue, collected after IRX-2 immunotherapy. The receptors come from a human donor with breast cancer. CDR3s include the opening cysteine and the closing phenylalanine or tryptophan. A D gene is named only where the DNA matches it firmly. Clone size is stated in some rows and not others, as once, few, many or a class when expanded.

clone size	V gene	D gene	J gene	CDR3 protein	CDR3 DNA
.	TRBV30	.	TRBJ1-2	CAWGEGRGGYTF	TGTGCCTGGGGGGAGGGTCGGGGTGGCTACACCTTC
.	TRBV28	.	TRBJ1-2	CASSFGSPLANYGYTF	TGTGCCAGCAGTTTTGGCAGTCCCTTAGCTAACTATGGCTACACCTTC
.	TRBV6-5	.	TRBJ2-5	CASSYSTLGQETQYF	TGTGCCAGCAGTTACTCGACTTTGGGGCAAGAGACCCAGTACTTC
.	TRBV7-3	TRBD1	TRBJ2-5	CASSLGWTGSQETQYF	TGTGCCAGCAGCTTAGGTTGGACAGGGAGCCAAGAGACCCAGTACTTC
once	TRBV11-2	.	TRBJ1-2	CASSSSEMGGYGYTF	TGTGCCAGCAGCTCATCGGAGATGGGGGGCTATGGCTACACCTTC
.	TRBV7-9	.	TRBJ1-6	CASSTQTTNLGSALHF	TGTGCCAGCAGCACGCAAACTACCAACCTTGGTTCGGCCCTCCACTTT
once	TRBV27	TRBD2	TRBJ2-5	CASRQTSAQETQYF	TGTGCCAGCAGACAGACTAGCGCACAAGAGACCCAGTACTTC
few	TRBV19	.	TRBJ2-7	CASRPDSRGVYEQYF	TGTGCCAGTAGGCCGGACAGCCGGGGGGTCTACGAGCAGTACTTC
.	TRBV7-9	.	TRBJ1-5	CASSLGQRGDGNQPQHF	TGTGCCAGCAGCTTGGGTCAGCGGGGAGATGGCAATCAGCCCCAGCATTTT
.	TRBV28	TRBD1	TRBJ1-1	CASHRTGPHTEAFF	TGTGCCAGCCACCGGACAGGCCCTCACACTGAAGCTTTCTTT
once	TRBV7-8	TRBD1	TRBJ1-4	CASSLGGQSTKLFF	TGTGCCAGCAGCCTAGGGGGACAGTCCACAAAACTGTTTTTT
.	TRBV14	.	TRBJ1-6	CASSSPADSNYNSPLHF	TGTGCCAGCAGCAGCCCCGCGGACAGCAACTATAATTCACCCCTCCACTTT
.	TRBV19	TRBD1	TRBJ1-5	CASRGQGRWGQPQHF	TGTGCCAGTAGGGGACAGGGAAGGTGGGGACAGCCCCAGCATTTT
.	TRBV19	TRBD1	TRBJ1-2	CASTLRDRTPVSYGYTF	TGTGCCAGTACCTTGAGGGACAGGACTCCCGTTTCCTATGGCTACACCTTC
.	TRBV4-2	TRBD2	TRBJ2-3	CASSQGTLAGMTDTQYF	TGTGCCAGCAGCCAAGGAACACTAGCGGGGATGACAGATACGCAGTATTTT
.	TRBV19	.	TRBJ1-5	CASSIVSRPNQPQHF	TGTGCCAGTAGTATAGTGAGCAGGCCGAATCAGCCCCAGCATTTT
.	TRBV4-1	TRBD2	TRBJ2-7	CASSHPGTRGVSYEQYF	TGCGCCAGCAGCCACCCCGGGACTAGGGGGGTCTCCTACGAGCAGTACTTC
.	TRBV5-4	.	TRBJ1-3	CASSLETGYSGNTIYF	TGTGCCAGCAGCTTGGAAACGGGCTACTCTGGAAACACCATATATTTT
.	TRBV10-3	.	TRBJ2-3	CAAALAGKDTQYF	TGTGCCGCGGCACTAGCCGGGAAAGATACGCAGTATTTT
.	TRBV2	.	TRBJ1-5	CASSPTPGGNQPQHF	TGTGCCAGCAGCCCTACCCCAGGGGGCAATCAGCCCCAGCATTTT
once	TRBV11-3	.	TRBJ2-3	CASSFSGAGGRDTQYF	TGTGCCAGCAGCTTTTCCGGGGCCGGGGGACGGGATACGCAGTATTTT
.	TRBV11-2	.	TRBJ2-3	CASSLDQADTQYF	TGTGCCAGCAGCTTAGATCAGGCAGATACGCAGTATTTT
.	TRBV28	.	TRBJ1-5	CASRAVQGLGQPQHF	TGTGCCAGCAGGGCCGTACAGGGACTAGGTCAGCCCCAGCATTTT
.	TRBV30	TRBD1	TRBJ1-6	CAWSARGQGRNSPLHF	TGTGCCTGGAGTGCACGCGGACAGGGGAGGAATTCACCCCTCCACTTT
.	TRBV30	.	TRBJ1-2	CAFSRLGGYTF	TGTGCCTTCAGTCGGCTAGGTGGCTACACCTTC
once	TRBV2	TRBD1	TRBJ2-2	CASSEDRGRTGELFF	TGTGCCAGCAGTGAAGACAGGGGACGTACCGGGGAGCTGTTTTTT
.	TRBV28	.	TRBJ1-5	CASSSGHSNQPQHF	TGTGCCAGCAGTTCCGGACACAGCAATCAGCCCCAGCATTTT
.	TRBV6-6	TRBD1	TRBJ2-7	CASSGGQGGGYEQYF	TGTGCCAGCAGTGGGGGACAGGGGGGCGGGTACGAGCAGTACTTC
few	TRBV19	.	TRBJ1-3	CASETFKGPGNTIYF	TGTGCCAGTGAGACCTTTAAAGGGCCCGGAAACACCATATATTTT
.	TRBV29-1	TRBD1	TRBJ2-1	CSVELTGGGYNEQFF	TGCAGCGTAGAGCTGACAGGGGGCGGTTACAATGAGCAGTTCTTC
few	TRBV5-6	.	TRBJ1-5	CAMGGEGVVNQPQHF	TGTGCAATGGGCGGGGAGGGTGTCGTCAATCAGCCCCAGCATTTT
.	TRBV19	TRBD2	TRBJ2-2	CASTTGTSPTGELFF	TGTGCCAGTACCACCGGGACTAGCCCGACCGGGGAGCTGTTTTTT
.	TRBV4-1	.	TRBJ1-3	CASSQYWAGSGNTIYF	TGCGCCAGCAGCCAATATTGGGCAGGGTCTGGAAACACCATATATTTT
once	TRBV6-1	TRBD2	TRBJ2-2	CASIWLAGGTGELFF	TGTGCCAGCATCTGGTTGGCGGGAGGCACCGGGGAGCTGTTTTTT
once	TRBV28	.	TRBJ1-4	CASSFRGGLGEKLFF	TGTGCCAGCAGTTTTCGTGGGGGGCTAGGAGAAAAACTGTTTTTT
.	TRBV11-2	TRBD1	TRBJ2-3	CASSSGPGTGETPQYF	TGTGCCAGCAGCTCCGGACCCGGGACAGGCGAAACTCCGCAGTATTTT
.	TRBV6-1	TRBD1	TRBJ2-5	CASSEATGDGETQYF	TGTGCCAGCAGTGAAGCGACAGGGGATGGGGAGACCCAGTACTTC
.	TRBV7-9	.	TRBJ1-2	CASSLLSSNYGYTF	TGTGCCAGCAGCTTACTCAGTTCTAACTATGGCTACACCTTC
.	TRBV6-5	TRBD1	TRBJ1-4	CASGRTGATNEKLFF	TGTGCCAGCGGCCGGACAGGGGCAACTAATGAAAAACTGTTTTTT
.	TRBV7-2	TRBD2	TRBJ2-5	CASSSAPGLVIETQYF	TGTGCCAGCAGCTCAGCTCCGGGACTAGTTATAGAGACCCAGTACTTC
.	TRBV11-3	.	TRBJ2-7	CASGSPYEQYF	TGTGCCAGCGGGAGCCCCTACGAGCAGTACTTC
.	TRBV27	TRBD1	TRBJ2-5	CASSLTPRTGVYQETQYF	TGTGCCAGCAGCCTAACCCCAAGGACAGGAGTGTACCAAGAGACCCAGTACTTC
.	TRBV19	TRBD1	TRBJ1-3	CASSRTGGGGNTIYF	TGTGCCAGTAGCCGAACAGGGGGAGGTGGAAACACCATATATTTT
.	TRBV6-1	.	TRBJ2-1	CASSEGLADYNEQFF	TGTGCCAGCAGTGAAGGGCTAGCCGACTACAATGAGCAGTTCTTC
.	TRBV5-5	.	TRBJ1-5	CASSSNSPGQPQHF	TGTGCCAGCAGCTCGAACTCTCCTGGTCAGCCCCAGCATTTT
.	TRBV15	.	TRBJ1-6	CATSRGQRDGVYSPLHF	TGTGCCACCAGCAGAGGCCAAAGGGACGGCGTTTATTCACCCCTCCACTTT
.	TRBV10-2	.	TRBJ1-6	CASSETPSPLHF	TGCGCCAGCAGTGAAACGCCTTCACCCCTCCACTTT
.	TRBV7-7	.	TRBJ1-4	CASSLGVAEKLFF	TGTGCCAGCAGCTTAGGTGTGGCGGAAAAACTGTTTTTT
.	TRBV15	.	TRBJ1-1	CATSTPGGLVTEAFF	TGTGCCACCAGCACTCCCGGAGGGTTGGTAACTGAAGCTTTCTTT
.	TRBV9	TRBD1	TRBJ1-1	CASSVGQGTEAFF	TGTGCCAGCAGCGTCGGACAGGGAACTGAAGCTTTCTTT
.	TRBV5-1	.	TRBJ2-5	CASRDPRGDETQYF	TGCGCCAGCAGGGACCCCCGAGGGGATGAGACCCAGTACTTC
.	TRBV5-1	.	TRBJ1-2	CASSSPGYSGYTF	TGCGCCAGCAGCTCCCCAGGGTATAGCGGCTACACCTTC
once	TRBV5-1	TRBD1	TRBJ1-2	CASSLLGQGEKYTF	TGCGCCAGCAGCCTCTTGGGGCAGGGGGAGAAATACACCTTC
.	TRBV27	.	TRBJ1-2	CASSAQGLGYTF	TGTGCCAGCAGTGCCCAGGGTCTTGGCTACACCTTC
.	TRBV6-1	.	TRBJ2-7	CATPRSRNVLNEQYF	TGTGCAACACCTCGAAGCCGCAACGTCTTGAACGAGCAGTACTTC
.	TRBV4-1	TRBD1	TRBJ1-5	CASSHSPLRQGTSSNQPQHF	TGCGCCAGCAGCCACTCGCCCCTACGACAGGGGACGTCGAGCAATCAGCCCCAGCATTTT
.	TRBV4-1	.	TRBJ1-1	CASSQGGAEAFF	TGCGCCAGCAGCCAAGGGGGCGCAGAAGCTTTCTTT
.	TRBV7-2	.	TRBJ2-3	CASSSWGGTDTQYF	TGTGCCAGCAGCTCCTGGGGGGGCACAGATACGCAGTATTTT